Listed below are T cell receptor beta chains from one sample, sequenced in a study of T-cell memory formation after mild COVID-19. TCRdb re-called the 5' RACE reads through MiXCR, storing one row per CDR3 protein. The repertoire holds some 490,000 distinct CDR3 sequences, about 18% seen once, with over 9% in the top ten. Sequenced: PBMCs or a T cell subset sorted from them (not recorded which). The source of these receptors is an adult woman who had mild COVID-19 (a few samples of this study predate the infection). Cell type and time point are not known. Each CDR3 is given with its conserved first and last residue. Each record gives: V gene, D gene, J gene, clone size, CDR3 protein, CDR3 DNA. D genes are given only for firm matches. The size entry is marked missing in some rows and otherwise reads once, few, many or a size class.

>TRBV5-1|TRBD1|TRBJ2-7|few
CASSLGLGDRGHEQYF
TGCGCCAGCAGCTTGGGGTTAGGGGACAGGGGCCACGAGCAGTACTTC
>TRBV29-1|TRBD1|TRBJ2-5|.
CSVDQGEETQYF
TGCAGCGTTGATCAGGGGGAAGAGACCCAGTACTTC
>TRBV7-3|TRBD1|TRBJ2-1|.
CASSHITGTAYNEQFF
TGTGCCAGCAGCCACATTACAGGGACAGCCTACAATGAGCAGTTCTTC
>TRBV5-1|.|TRBJ1-1|.
CASSPRERNTEAFF
TGCGCCAGCAGCCCTAGGGAACGGAACACTGAAGCTTTCTTT
>TRBV7-8|TRBD1|TRBJ1-4|few
CASSLGRTGLREKLFF
TGTGCCAGCAGCTTAGGCCGGACAGGGCTTAGGGAAAAACTGTTTTTT
>TRBV3-1|.|TRBJ2-7|few
CASSQASFGEQYF
TGTGCCAGCAGCCAAGCTAGTTTCGGCGAGCAGTACTTC
>TRBV12-3/TRBV12-4|.|TRBJ2-2|few
CASSRRSDRGGGLFF
TGTGCCAGCAGCCGTAGATCGGATCGTGGGGGTGGGCTGTTTTTT
>TRBV14|.|TRBJ1-1|.
CASSLYRERTEAFF
TGTGCCAGCAGCCTATACAGGGAAAGGACTGAAGCTTTCTTT
>TRBV3-1|.|TRBJ1-6|few
CASSQEGARYPTPLHF
TGTGCCAGCAGCCAAGAGGGGGCGCGGTATCCGACACCCCTCCACTTT
>TRBV7-9|TRBD1|TRBJ2-2|.
CASSLTGTGRTGELFF
TGTGCCAGCAGCTTAACCGGGACAGGGCGCACCGGGGAGCTGTTTTTT
>TRBV5-1|TRBD2|TRBJ2-7|few
CASSSQRGRPYEQYF
TGCGCCAGCAGCTCCCAGCGGGGCCGACCCTACGAGCAGTACTTC
>TRBV3-1|.|TRBJ2-7|.
CASSQVTPYEQYF
TGTGCCAGCAGCCAAGTTACCCCCTACGAGCAGTACTTC
>TRBV30|.|TRBJ1-2|few
CAWDSNYGYTF
TGTGCCTGGGACAGTAACTATGGCTACACCTTC
>TRBV11-3|.|TRBJ2-2|.
CASSLENVGTGELFF
TGTGCCAGCAGCTTAGAGAACGTCGGCACCGGGGAGCTGTTTTTT
>TRBV29-1|TRBD2|TRBJ2-5|few
CSAPRVAGEQETQYF
TGCAGCGCCCCGAGGGTAGCGGGGGAACAAGAGACCCAGTACTTC
>TRBV6-1|.|TRBJ2-5|.
CASSEEAGETQYF
TGTGCCAGCAGTGAAGAGGCAGGGGAGACCCAGTACTTC
>TRBV7-9|.|TRBJ1-2|.
CASSLVGPTYGYTF
TGTGCCAGCAGCTTAGTTGGACCGACCTATGGCTACACCTTC
>TRBV11-1|TRBD2|TRBJ2-1|.
CASSFLAGALFF
TGTGCCAGCAGCTTCCTAGCGGGAGCTTTGTTCTTC
>TRBV5-1|TRBD2|TRBJ2-2|few
CAAGGGRNTGELFF
TGCGCCGCGGGAGGGGGCCGGAACACCGGGGAGCTGTTTTTT
>TRBV5-6|.|TRBJ2-5|.
CASSPNWTPQETQYF
TGTGCCAGCAGCCCGAATTGGACACCCCAAGAGACCCAGTACTTC
>TRBV7-2|.|TRBJ1-4|few
CASSLRQLNEKLFF
TGTGCCAGCAGCTTACGGCAGCTTAATGAAAAACTGTTTTTT
>TRBV4-1|TRBD2|TRBJ2-5|.
CASSQERGLAGETQYF
TGCGCCAGCAGCCAAGAACGAGGACTAGCGGGGGAGACCCAGTACTTC
>TRBV18|TRBD1|TRBJ2-3|.
CASSPRTGKSTDTQYF
TGTGCCAGCTCACCCAGGACAGGCAAAAGCACAGATACGCAGTATTTT
>TRBV3-1|.|TRBJ2-2|.
CASSHDGLVTGELFF
TGTGCCAGCAGCCACGACGGGCTGGTCACCGGGGAGCTGTTTTTT
>TRBV12-3/TRBV12-4|.|TRBJ2-7|few
CASSQQGFYEQYF
TGTGCCAGCAGCCAACAGGGCTTCTACGAGCAGTACTTC
>TRBV19|.|TRBJ2-7|.
CASSSQGPNEQYF
TGTGCCAGTAGTAGTCAGGGGCCCAACGAGCAGTACTTC
>TRBV20-1|.|TRBJ1-5|.
CSASGQGHQPQHF
TGCAGTGCTAGTGGTCAGGGGCATCAGCCCCAGCATTTT
>TRBV18|.|TRBJ1-5|.
CASSPLGRNGGTFGQPQHF
TGTGCCAGCTCACCACTGGGAAGGAACGGAGGGACATTCGGTCAGCCCCAGCATTTT